This section outlines one T cell receptor beta chain sequence together with its context. This record belongs to a study of blood T cell repertoires in COVID-19. Repertoires were generated with immunoSEQ multiplex PCR, while TCRdb's copy carries only in-frame clones and drops some. The table records 260,000 or so clones, roughly 87% of them present only once. This CDR3 spans 17 amino acids. Germline values: CDR1 SGHRS, CDR2 YFSETQ. V shed 1 base, J shed 8 bases, and the junction held 11 bases outside the gene matches. The gene calls are TRBV5-1 and TRBJ1-4, with TRBD1 matching 10 bases. What was sequenced was peripheral blood. This clonotype originated in a human donor in a cohort sampled during active COVID-19. CDR3 bases: TGCGCCAGCAGCTTGCCCACCGGGACAGGGGACGGAGAAAAACTGTTTTTT. It translates to CASSLPTGTGDGEKLFF.